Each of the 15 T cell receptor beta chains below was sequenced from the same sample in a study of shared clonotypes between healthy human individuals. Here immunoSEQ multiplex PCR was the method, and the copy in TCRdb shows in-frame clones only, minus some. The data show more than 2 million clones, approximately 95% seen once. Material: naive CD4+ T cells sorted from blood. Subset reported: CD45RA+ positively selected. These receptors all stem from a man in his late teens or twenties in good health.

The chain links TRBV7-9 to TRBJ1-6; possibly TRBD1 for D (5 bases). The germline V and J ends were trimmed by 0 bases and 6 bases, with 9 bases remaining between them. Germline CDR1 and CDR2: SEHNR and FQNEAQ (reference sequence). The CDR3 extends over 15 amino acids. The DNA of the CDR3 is TGTGCCAGCAGCTTAGCTGGACAACTTAATTCACCCCTCCACTTT. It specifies CASSLAGQLNSPLHF.

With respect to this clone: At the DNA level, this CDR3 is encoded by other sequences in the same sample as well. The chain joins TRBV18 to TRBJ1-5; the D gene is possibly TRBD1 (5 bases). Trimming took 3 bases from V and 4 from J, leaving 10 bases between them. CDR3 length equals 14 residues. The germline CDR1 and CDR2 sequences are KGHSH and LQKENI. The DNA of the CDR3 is TGTGCCAGCTCACCCCCGGGGGGAAATCAGCCCCAGCATTTT. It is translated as CASSPPGGNQPQHF.

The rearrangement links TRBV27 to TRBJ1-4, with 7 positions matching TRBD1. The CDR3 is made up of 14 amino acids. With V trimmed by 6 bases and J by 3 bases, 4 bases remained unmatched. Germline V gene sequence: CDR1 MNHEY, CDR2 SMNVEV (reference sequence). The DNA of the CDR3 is TGTGCCAGCAGCCGACAGGGACCTAATGAAAAACTGTTTTTT. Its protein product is CASSRQGPNEKLFF.

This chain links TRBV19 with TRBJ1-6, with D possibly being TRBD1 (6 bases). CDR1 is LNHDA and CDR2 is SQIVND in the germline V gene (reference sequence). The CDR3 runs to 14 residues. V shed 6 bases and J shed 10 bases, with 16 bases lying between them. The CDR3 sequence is CASSDQQGSSPLHF. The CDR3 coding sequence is TGTGCCAGTAGCGACCAACAGGGATCCTCACCCCTCCACTTT.

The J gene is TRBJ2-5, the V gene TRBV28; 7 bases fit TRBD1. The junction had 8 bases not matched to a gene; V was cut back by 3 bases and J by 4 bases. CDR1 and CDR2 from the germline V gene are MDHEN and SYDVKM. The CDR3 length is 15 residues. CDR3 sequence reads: CASSFGTGTAETQYF. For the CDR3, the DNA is TGTGCCAGCAGTTTTGGAACAGGGACAGCAGAGACCCAGTACTTC.

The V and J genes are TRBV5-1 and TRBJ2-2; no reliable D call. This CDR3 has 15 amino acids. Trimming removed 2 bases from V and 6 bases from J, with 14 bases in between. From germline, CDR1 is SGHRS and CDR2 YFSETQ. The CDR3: CASSFDTSPAGELFF. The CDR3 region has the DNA TGCGCCAGCAGCTTCGATACCTCACCGGCCGGGGAGCTGTTTTTT.

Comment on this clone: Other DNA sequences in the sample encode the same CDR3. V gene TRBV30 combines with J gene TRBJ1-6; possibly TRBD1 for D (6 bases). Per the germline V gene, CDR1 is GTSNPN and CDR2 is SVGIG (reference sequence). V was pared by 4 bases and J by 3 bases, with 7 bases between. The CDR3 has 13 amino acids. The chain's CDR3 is CAWKDSYNSPLHF. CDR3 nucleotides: TGTGCCTGGAAGGACAGCTATAATTCACCCCTCCACTTT.

In DNA form, the CDR3 reads TGTGCCAGTAGTATAGTACGGGGGCAGGGTAATCAGCCCCAGCATTTT. It codes for CASSIVRGQGNQPQHF. This chain uses TRBV19 with TRBJ1-5; possible D gene TRBD1, 6 bases. The V end was cut by 1 base, the J end by 4 bases, with 14 bases between. This CDR3 comprises 16 residues. Germline-derived CDR1 and CDR2 are LNHDA and SQIVND (reference sequence). The entire variable domain, with the rest obtained from reference TRBV19 and TRBJ1-5, is as follows: DGGITQSPKYLFRKEGQNVTLSCEQNLNHDAMYWYRQDPGQGLRLIYYSQIVNDFQKGDIAEGYSVSREKKESFPLTVTSAQKNPTAFYLCASSIVRGQGNQPQHFGDGTRLSIL.

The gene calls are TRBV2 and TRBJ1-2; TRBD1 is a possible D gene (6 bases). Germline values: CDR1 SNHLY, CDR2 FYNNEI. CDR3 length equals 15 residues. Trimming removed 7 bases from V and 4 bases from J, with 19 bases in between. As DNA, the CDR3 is TGTGCCAGCACCCCGCAACAGGGTGATAGCTATGGCTACACCTTC. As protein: CASTPQQGDSYGYTF.

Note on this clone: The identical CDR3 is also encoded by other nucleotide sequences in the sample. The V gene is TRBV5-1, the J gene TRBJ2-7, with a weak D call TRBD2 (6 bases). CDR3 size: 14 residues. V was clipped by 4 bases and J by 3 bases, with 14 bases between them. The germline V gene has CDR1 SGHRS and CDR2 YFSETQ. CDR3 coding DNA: TGCGCCAGCAGCCTGAGTGGGGGAGGCTACGAGCAGTACTTC. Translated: CASSLSGGGYEQYF.

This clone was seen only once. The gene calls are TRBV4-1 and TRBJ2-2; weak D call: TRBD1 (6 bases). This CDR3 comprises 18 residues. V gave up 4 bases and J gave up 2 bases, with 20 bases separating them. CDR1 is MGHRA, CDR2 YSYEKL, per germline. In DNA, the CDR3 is TGCGCCAGCAGCCGAGATATAAACACGGGACACAACACCGGGGAGCTGTTTTTT. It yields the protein CASSRDINTGHNTGELFF.

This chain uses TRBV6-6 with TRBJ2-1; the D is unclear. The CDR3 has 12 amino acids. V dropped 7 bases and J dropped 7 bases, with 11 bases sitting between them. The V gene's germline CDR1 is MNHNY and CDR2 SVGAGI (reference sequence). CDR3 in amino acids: CASNAAPNEQFF. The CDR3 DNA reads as TGTGCCAGCAACGCCGCTCCGAATGAGCAGTTCTTC.

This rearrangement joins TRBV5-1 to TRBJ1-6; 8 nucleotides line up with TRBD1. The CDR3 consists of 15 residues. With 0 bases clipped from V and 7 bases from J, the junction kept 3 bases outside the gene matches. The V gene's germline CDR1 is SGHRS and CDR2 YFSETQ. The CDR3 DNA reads TGCGCCAGCAGCTTGGGGACAGGGATGAATTCACCCCTCCACTTT. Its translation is CASSLGTGMNSPLHF.

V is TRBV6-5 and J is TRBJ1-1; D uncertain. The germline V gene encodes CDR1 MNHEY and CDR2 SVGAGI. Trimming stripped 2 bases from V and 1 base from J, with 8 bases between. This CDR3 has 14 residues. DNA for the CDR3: TGTGCCAGCAGTTACCGATTAGGGAACACTGAAGCTTTCTTT. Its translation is CASSYRLGNTEAFF.

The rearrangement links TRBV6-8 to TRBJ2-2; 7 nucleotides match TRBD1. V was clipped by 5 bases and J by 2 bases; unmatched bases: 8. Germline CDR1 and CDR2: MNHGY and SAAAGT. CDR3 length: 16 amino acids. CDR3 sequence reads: CASSLYRGGNTGELFF. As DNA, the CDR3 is TGTGCCAGCAGTCTTTACAGGGGCGGAAACACCGGGGAGCTGTTTTTT.